This TCR beta chain derives from a study of CD8 T cells in Susac syndrome. TCR beta sequences were obtained from blood CD8+ and CD4+ T cells. Random hexamers primed reverse transcription of about 0.5 to 1 ug RNA. Amplification of TCR beta CDR3 was carried out by immunoSEQ multiplex PCR, which covered 54 Vbeta and 13 Jbeta segments. TCRdb reanalysed the immunoSEQ multiplex PCR reads using MiXCR and keeps one entry per CDR3 protein. Of 150,000 to 200,000 distinct CDR3 sequences listed, 85% to 95% were seen once; the top ten hold 0.1% to 0.12%. V lost 3 bases and J lost 0; bases outside the gene matches: 6. Per the germline V gene, CDR1 is SGHRS and CDR2 is YFSETQ. The CDR3 is made up of 17 amino acids.

Sequencing used CD4+ T cells from PBMCs. The V and J genes are TRBV5-1 and TRBJ2-2, with TRBD2 matching over 9 bases. This clonotype was sampled from a human donor in good health. The CDR3 sequence: CASSWGPSGANTGELFF. The CDR3, as DNA: TGCGCCAGCAGCTGGGGCCCTAGCGGGGCGAACACCGGGGAGCTGTTTTTT.